These 18 T cell receptor beta chains were all obtained from the same sample, sequenced in a study of T cells after posttransplantation cyclophosphamide. TCRdb keeps only in-frame clones here, not all; method: immunoSEQ multiplex PCR. The data show 30,000 to 35,000 clones, with none appearing a single time. What was sequenced was PBMCs. The receptors come from a woman in her forties or fifties in good health and a related stem cell transplant donor.

Ten or more counts support this clone. The V call is TRBV5-1, the J call TRBJ2-7; D uncertain. V was clipped by 0 bases and J by 7 bases, with 14 bases between them. Looked up from germline, CDR1 is SGHRS and CDR2 is YFSETQ. The CDR3 runs to 14 residues. CDR3 loop: CASSLELASWEQYF. As DNA, the CDR3 is TGCGCCAGCAGCTTGGAATTAGCCTCCTGGGAGCAGTACTTC.

This clone showed up many times. The V gene is TRBV9, the J gene TRBJ2-1; 8 nucleotides line up with TRBD2. Germline loops: CDR1 SGDLS, CDR2 YYNGEE. The CDR3 is made up of 16 amino acids. V lost 0 bases to trimming and J lost 2 bases; unmatched junction nucleotides: 4. The CDR3 sequence: CASSVDSGTTYNEQFF. Here the CDR3 DNA reads TGTGCCAGCAGCGTAGATAGCGGGACCACCTACAATGAGCAGTTCTTC.

This clone was observed many times. The chain is built from TRBV7-2 and TRBJ2-3; a weak D match, TRBD2 (5 bases). The CDR3 is 15 residues long. Trimming pared 3 bases from V and 1 base from J, leaving 11 bases between. The germline V gene encodes CDR1 SGHTA and CDR2 FQGNSA. DNA for the CDR3: TGTGCCAGCAGCTTGGCGGGCCCTCGCACAGATACGCAGTATTTT. It codes for CASSLAGPRTDTQYF.

The gene calls are TRBV6-5 and TRBJ2-7; possible D gene TRBD2, 5 bases. This CDR3 has 14 amino acids. Trimming pared 6 bases from V and 5 bases from J, leaving 17 bases between. Germline CDR1 and CDR2: MNHEY and SVGAGI. Written as DNA, the CDR3 is TGTGCCAGCAGATATCCCGGGGAAGGGAACGAGCAGTACTTC. This encodes CASRYPGEGNEQYF.

This chain joins TRBV28 and TRBJ1-5; D is undetermined. This CDR3 contains 16 residues. CDR1 is MDHEN and CDR2 is SYDVKM in the germline V gene. V was cut by 2 bases and J by 6 bases, with 17 bases left in between. The DNA for the CDR3 is TGTGCCAGCAGTTTAGTGTTAATGGCCCCAAGTCAGCCCCAGCATTTT. It yields the protein CASSLVLMAPSQPQHF.

This clone appeared many times. CDR3 DNA: TGTGCCAGCAGCCAGGACAGGGGATCTGGAAACACCATATATTTT. Amino acid sequence: CASSQDRGSGNTIYF. The chain is built from TRBV4-2 and TRBJ1-3; 9 bases align to TRBD1. The V segment lost 3 bases and the J segment 1 base; nucleotides outside the gene matches: 1. This CDR3 is built from 15 residues. Germline loops: CDR1 LGHNA, CDR2 YNFKEQ.

At least ten counts were recorded for this clone. V usage is TRBV7-9 and J usage is TRBJ1-1; perhaps TRBD1 as D (6 bases). Germline CDR1 reads SEHNR; CDR2 reads FQNEAQ (reference sequence). The CDR3 has 10 amino acids. Trimming took off 8 bases at V and 7 bases at J, with 8 bases between the two ends. The CDR3 DNA reads TGTGCCAGCTCAGGGGTTGAAGCTTTCTTT. Translating gives CASSGVEAFF.

This clone was counted many times. The chain has TRBV7-3 and TRBJ2-1; D may be TRBD1 (6 bases). The CDR3 extends over 13 amino acids. V lost 2 bases and J 5 bases, leaving 7 bases between the germline ends. The germline CDR1 and CDR2 sequences are SGHTA and FQGTGA. CDR3 sequence reads: CASSLGQNNEQFF. The DNA of the CDR3 is TGTGCCAGCAGCTTAGGACAGAACAATGAGCAGTTCTTC.

This clone was recorded many times. This chain connects TRBV6-6 to TRBJ1-5; 8 positions match TRBD1. Germline V gene data show CDR1 as MNHNY and CDR2 as SVGAGI (reference sequence). The ends lost 5 bases at V and 5 bases at J; junction bases unmatched: 2. The CDR3 covers 13 residues. The chain's CDR3 is CASSPQGDQPQHF. As DNA, the CDR3 is TGTGCCAGCAGTCCACAGGGGGATCAGCCCCAGCATTTT.

As DNA, the CDR3 is TGTGCCAGCAGTTGGCGAGCGGAGGAGACCCAGTACTTC. Its protein is CASSWRAEETQYF. The chain joins TRBV6-6 to TRBJ2-5; maybe TRBD2 (5 bases). Germline assignment: CDR1 MNHNY and CDR2 SVGAGI (reference sequence). This CDR3 comprises 13 residues. Trimming took off 4 bases at V and 5 bases at J, with 11 bases between the two ends.

This clone was detected a few times. CDR3 DNA: TGTGCCAGCAGCGTTAGGGGTCTGAGCACCGGGGAGCTGTTTTTT. It translates to CASSVRGLSTGELFF. The chain joins TRBV9 to TRBJ2-2; the D gene is possibly TRBD1 (5 bases). Germline V gives CDR1 SGDLS, CDR2 YYNGEE. The CDR3 has 15 amino acids. The V and J ends lost 2 bases and 4 bases respectively, with 12 bases between them.

This clone has just a few counts. This chain connects TRBV20-1 to TRBJ2-7, with 11 bases matching TRBD2. CDR3 length: 11 residues. Germline CDR1 and CDR2: DFQATT and SNEGSKA (reference sequence). The CDR3: CSTSGSYEQYF. For the CDR3, the DNA is TGCAGCACTAGCGGGAGTTACGAGCAGTACTTC.

This clone was observed at least ten times. J is TRBJ2-1 and V is TRBV11-2, with 8 nucleotides matching TRBD1. The germline CDR1 and CDR2 sequences are SGHAT and FQNNGV. CDR3 size: 15 residues. The V and J ends lost 7 bases and 4 bases, in that order; junction bases with no gene match: 9. CDR3 DNA sequence: TGTGCCAGCACCAGGGGACAGGCTGATTACAATGAGCAGTTCTTC. Protein product: CASTRGQADYNEQFF.

The sample holds many counts of this clone. The chain couples TRBV7-2 to TRBJ2-7; D is ambiguous. V lost 1 base to trimming and J lost 9 bases, with 13 bases between them. The germline CDR1 and CDR2 sequences are SGHTA and FQGNSA. This CDR3 has 13 residues. Here the CDR3 reads CASSLEGTPGQYF. CDR3 in DNA: TGTGCCAGCAGCTTAGAAGGCACCCCGGGGCAGTACTTC.

This clone was detected ten times or more. The CDR3 region has the DNA TGTGCCAGCAGCGAGGGGCGGTTCACCTACGAGCAGTACTTC. Protein: CASSEGRFTYEQYF. This chain joins TRBV9 and TRBJ2-7, with a tentative D call TRBD1 (5 bases). With 3 bases removed from V and 2 bases from J, the gap between germline ends came to 12 bases. Germline V lookup: CDR1 SGDLS, CDR2 YYNGEE. This CDR3 is 14 amino acids long.

Many counts were recorded for this clone. The chain recombines TRBV7-9 with TRBJ1-2; D is ambiguous. Trimming took off 3 bases at V and 0 bases at J, with 11 bases between the two ends. The CDR3 sequence is 15 residues long. The germline CDR1 and CDR2 sequences are SEHNR and FQNEAQ (reference sequence). The CDR3 protein is CASSFLTNPNYGYTF. The CDR3 DNA is TGTGCCAGCAGCTTTTTAACAAACCCTAACTATGGCTACACCTTC.

The chain uses TRBV28 and TRBJ2-2, with 8 bases fitting TRBD1. The CDR3 length is 15 residues. V shed 8 bases and J 5 bases; nucleotides not matched to a gene: 10. Germline values: CDR1 MDHEN, CDR2 SYDVKM. The CDR3 DNA is TGTGCCAGCCTGCCGCAGGGGGCGGGTACCGGGGAGCTGTTTTTT. It codes for CASLPQGAGTGELFF.

This clone came up many times. This sequence joins TRBV7-8 and TRBJ2-7; tentative D call: TRBD2 (6 bases). V lost 1 base, J lost 2 bases, and 6 bases lay in between. CDR3 length equals 13 residues. Germline V gene sequence: CDR1 SGHVS, CDR2 FQNEAQ. As DNA, the CDR3 is TGTGCCAGCAGCTTAGGGACTACCTACGAGCAGTACTTC. As protein: CASSLGTTYEQYF.